Below, 17 T cell receptor beta chains from the same sample are listed, as sequenced in a study of Graves' ophthalmopathy and Graves' hyperthyroidism. The authors amplified TCR beta CDR3 regions from RNA transcripts. HTBI primers primed a first-round RT-PCR, and a second-round multiplex PCR followed. TCRdb passed the multiplex PCR reads through MiXCR, listing each CDR3 protein once. The data show around 170,000 distinct CDR3 sequences, over 35% seen once. Material: peripheral blood. The receptors originated from a woman in her thirties or forties with Graves' ophthalmopathy.

This clonotype appeared many times. In nucleotides, the CDR3 is TGTGCCAGCAGTTACCCTCAGGGTTCGGCTGAAGCTTTCTTT. This translates into CASSYPQGSAEAFF. The chain couples TRBV6-6 to TRBJ1-1, with a tentative D call TRBD1 (5 bases). V was pared by 2 bases and J by 6 bases, with 13 bases between. Germline CDR1 reads MNHNY; CDR2 reads SVGAGI (reference sequence). This CDR3 is 14 amino acids long.

This clonotype was seen repeatedly, ten times or more. The chain is built from TRBV3-1 and TRBJ1-1; weak D call: TRBD1 (5 bases). CDR3 length: 15 amino acids. The V end was cut by 1 base, the J end by 5 bases, with 14 bases between. Germline V gene lookup returns CDR1 LGHDT and CDR2 YNNKEL (reference sequence). CDR3 sequence (DNA): TGTGCCAGCAGCCAAGGTGCAGGGATGGGGACTGAAGCTTTCTTT. Translating it yields CASSQGAGMGTEAFF.

This clonotype was detected ten times or more. The chain couples TRBV14 to TRBJ1-1, with D possibly TRBD1 on 5 matching bases. The CDR3 is 15 residues long. With 0 bases removed from V and 2 bases from J, the gap between germline ends came to 10 bases. Germline assignment: CDR1 SGHDN and CDR2 FVKESK. CDR3 loop: CASSQDLGLNTEAFF. The CDR3 DNA reads as TGTGCCAGCAGCCAAGATCTGGGACTAAACACTGAAGCTTTCTTT.

This clonotype was seen repeatedly, ten times or more. The chain employs TRBV6-5 and TRBJ1-2; D not certain. Germline V gene lookup returns CDR1 MNHEY and CDR2 SVGAGI. The ends were cut back, 8 bases at V and 2 bases at J, with 9 bases in the middle. This CDR3 has 12 amino acids. The CDR3 reads CASGRINYGYTF. DNA for the CDR3: TGTGCCAGCGGTCGGATCAACTATGGCTACACCTTC.

In its sample, this clonotype was seen many times. This rearrangement joins TRBV28 to TRBJ1-1; TRBD1 matches 7 bases. The V gene's germline CDR1 is MDHEN and CDR2 SYDVKM. V trimming: 10 bases; J trimming: 6 bases; junction bases outside the gene matches: 14. This CDR3 has 14 residues. CDR3 sequence (DNA): TGTGCCATCCAAAAGTGGGAGGGGGCGTCTGAAGCTTTCTTT. Its protein product is CAIQKWEGASEAFF.

The table lists this clonotype with many counts. This rearrangement joins TRBV12-3 or TRBV12-4 to TRBJ2-7; 7 nucleotides align to TRBD1. Unmatched junction bases numbered 8, after V lost 6 bases and J lost 6 bases. CDR3 length equals 13 residues. DNA for the CDR3: TGTGCCAGCAGCCCCACAGGGGTGGCCGAGCAGTACTTC. Translating it yields CASSPTGVAEQYF.

The chain recombines TRBV6-5 with TRBJ1-1; D call uncertain. Deletions cut 4 bases from V and 6 bases from J, with 15 bases between. Germline lookup yields CDR1 MNHEY and CDR2 SVGAGI. The CDR3 has 14 residues. In DNA form, the CDR3 reads TGTGCCAGCAGTTCACCGGTAGGGCGGCCTGAAGCTTTCTTT. It yields the protein CASSSPVGRPEAFF.

V gene TRBV20-1 combines with J gene TRBJ1-2, with D unclear. V dropped 3 bases and J dropped 0 bases, with 14 bases sitting between them. CDR1 and CDR2 (germline): DFQATT, SNEGSKA (reference sequence). This CDR3 has 15 residues. The CDR3 bases are TGCAGTGCTAGCCGGACGTCAGACCCTAACTATGGCTACACCTTC. Translation: CSASRTSDPNYGYTF.

This clonotype has a count of ten or more. The chain combines TRBV15 with TRBJ1-5; D is unclear. Trimming cost V 0 bases and J 10 bases, with 13 bases left between them. The CDR3 totals 14 residues. Germline V gene sequence: CDR1 LNHNV, CDR2 YYDKDF (reference sequence). The CDR3 protein is CATSRDIHGVPQHF. CDR3 in DNA: TGTGCCACCAGCAGAGACATTCACGGGGTCCCCCAGCATTTT. Variable domain in full (rest from reference TRBV15 and TRBJ1-5): DAMVIQNPRYQVTQFGKPVTLSCSQTLNHNVMYWYQQKSSQAPKLLFHYYDKDFNNEADTPDNFQSRRPNTSFCFLDIRSPGLGDTAMYLCATSRDIHGVPQHFGDGTRLSIL.

V usage is TRBV12-3 or TRBV12-4 and J usage is TRBJ2-7; tentative D call: TRBD1 (6 bases). V was pared by 5 bases and J by 2 bases, with 10 bases between. This CDR3 is 13 amino acids long. CDR3 bases: TGTGCCAGCAGTGCCCAGGGGCCCTACGAGCAGTACTTC. Protein: CASSAQGPYEQYF.

This clonotype was recorded many times. The chain has TRBV4-1 and TRBJ2-7; a weak D match, TRBD1 (5 bases). Trimming shortened V by 4 bases and J by 1 base, and 8 bases separated the two germline ends. The CDR3 spans 13 residues. Germline assignment: CDR1 MGHRA and CDR2 YSYEKL. CDR3 loop: CASSPTGSYEQYF. CDR3 nucleotide sequence: TGCGCCAGCAGCCCCACAGGTTCCTACGAGCAGTACTTC.

The chain has TRBV6-2 or TRBV6-3 and TRBJ2-6; 7 positions agree with TRBD1. This CDR3 is 18 amino acids long. The V and J ends lost 5 bases and 0 bases, in that order; junction bases with no gene match: 10. Germline-derived CDR1 and CDR2 are MNHEY and SVGEGT. CDR3 DNA: TGTGCCAGCAGTCCCCTGGGCAGGGGGAGCTCTGGGGCCAACGTCCTGACTTTC. It translates to CASSPLGRGSSGANVLTF.

The chain couples TRBV12-3 or TRBV12-4 to TRBJ1-2; D is perhaps TRBD1 (5 bases). The CDR3 extends over 16 amino acids. Trimming removed 5 bases from V and 6 bases from J, with 22 bases in between. This CDR3 is CASSKGIIGAMDGYTF. CDR3 DNA sequence: TGTGCCAGCAGTAAAGGAATTATCGGGGCGATGGATGGCTACACCTTC.

The CDR3 DNA is TGTGCCAGCAGCTATCGGCGTTCTGGAAACACCATATATTTT. Translation: CASSYRRSGNTIYF. The chain couples TRBV7-2 to TRBJ1-3, with unresolved D. V shed 4 bases and J shed 1 base, with 8 bases lying between them. The CDR3 is made up of 14 amino acids. The germline V gene has CDR1 SGHTA and CDR2 FQGNSA.

Turning to this clonotype: An end of the junction differs from the germline gene, which may be a read error. The rearrangement links TRBV7-8 to TRBJ2-5, with D hard to call. The CDR3 spans 12 residues. Germline V gene data show CDR1 as SGHVS and CDR2 as FQNEAQ. The CDR3 region has the DNA TGTGCCAGCAGTTACCATTCGGAGACCCGGTACTTC. Protein sequence: CASSYHSETRYF.

V and J are TRBV20-1 and TRBJ1-6; tentative D call: TRBD1 (5 bases). CDR3 size: 17 residues. Trimming removed 1 base at V and 8 bases at J, with 21 bases between. The germline gives CDR1 DFQATT, CDR2 SNEGSKA (reference sequence). The CDR3 DNA reads TGCAGTGCTAGAGGTTTCAACCAGTTCACAGGACATTCACCCCTCCACTTT. Translating it yields CSARGFNQFTGHSPLHF.

The chain couples TRBV28 to TRBJ1-6, with TRBD1 matching 9 bases. Losses at the gene ends were 6 bases for V and 10 bases for J; bases not matched to a gene: 13. The CDR3 totals 16 residues. Germline CDR1 MDHEN, CDR2 SYDVKM. CDR3 residues: CASSSPLGTGRSPLHF. As DNA, the CDR3 is TGTGCCAGCAGCTCACCTTTGGGGACAGGGAGATCACCCCTCCACTTT. Full variable domain (remainder filled in from reference TRBV28 and TRBJ1-6): DVKVTQSSRYLVKRTGEKVFLECVQDMDHENMFWYRQDPGLGLRLIYFSYDVKMKEKGDIPEGYSVSREKKERFSLILESASTNQTSMYLCASSSPLGTGRSPLHFGNGTRLTVT.